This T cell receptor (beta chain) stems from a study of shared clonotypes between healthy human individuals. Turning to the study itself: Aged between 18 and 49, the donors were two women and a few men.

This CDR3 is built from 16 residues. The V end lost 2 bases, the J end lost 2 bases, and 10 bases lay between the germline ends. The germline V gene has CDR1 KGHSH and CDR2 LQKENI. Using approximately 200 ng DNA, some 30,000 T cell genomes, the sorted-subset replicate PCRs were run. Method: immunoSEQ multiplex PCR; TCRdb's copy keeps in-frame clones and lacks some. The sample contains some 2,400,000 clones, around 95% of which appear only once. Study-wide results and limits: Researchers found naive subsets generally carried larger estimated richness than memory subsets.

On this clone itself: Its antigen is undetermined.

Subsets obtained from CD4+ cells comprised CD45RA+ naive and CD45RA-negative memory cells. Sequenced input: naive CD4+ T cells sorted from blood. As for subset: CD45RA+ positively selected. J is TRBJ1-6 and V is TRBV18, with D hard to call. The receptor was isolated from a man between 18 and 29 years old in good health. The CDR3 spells CASSPDLATYNSPLHF. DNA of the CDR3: TGTGCCAGCTCACCAGACCTGGCTACCTATAATTCACCCCTCCACTTT.